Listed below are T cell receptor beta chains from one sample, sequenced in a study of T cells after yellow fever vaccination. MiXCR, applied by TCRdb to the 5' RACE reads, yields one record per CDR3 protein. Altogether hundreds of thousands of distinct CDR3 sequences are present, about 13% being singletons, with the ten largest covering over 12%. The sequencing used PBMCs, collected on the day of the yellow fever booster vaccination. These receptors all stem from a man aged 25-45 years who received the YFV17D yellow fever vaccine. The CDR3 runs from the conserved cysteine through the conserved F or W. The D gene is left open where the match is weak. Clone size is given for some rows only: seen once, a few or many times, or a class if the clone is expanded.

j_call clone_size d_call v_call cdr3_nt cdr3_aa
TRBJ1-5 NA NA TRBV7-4 TGTGCCAGCAACCCCCGTCACCGAGACACCCTAGGGCGCAATCAGCCCCAGCATTTT CASNPRHRDTLGRNQPQHF
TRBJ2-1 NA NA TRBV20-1 TGCAGTGCTAAAGACCTAGGGGGAGGGACCCCTTACAATGAGCAGTTCTTC CSAKDLGGGTPYNEQFF
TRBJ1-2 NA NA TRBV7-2 TGTGCCAGCAGCTTAGGGGTCAGTTCGGATGGCTACACCTTC CASSLGVSSDGYTF
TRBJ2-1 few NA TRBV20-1 TGCAGTGTCGTCGGACCAGGCAATGAGCAGTTCTTC CSVVGPGNEQFF
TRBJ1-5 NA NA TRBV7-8 TGTGCCAGCAGCTTAGTCCAGGGGAATCAGCCCCAGCATTTT CASSLVQGNQPQHF
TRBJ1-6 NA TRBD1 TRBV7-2 TGTGCCAGCAGCTTAGGGGACAGGGACTTTGGCCTCCACTTT CASSLGDRDFGLHF
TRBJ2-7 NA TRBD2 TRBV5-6 TGTGCCAGCAGCTTGGAGGGTAGAGCGGGAGACGAGCAGTACTTC CASSLEGRAGDEQYF
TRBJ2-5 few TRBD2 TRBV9 TGTGCCAGCAGCGTAGCTAGCGGGAGTCGGCAAGAGACCCAGTACTTC CASSVASGSRQETQYF
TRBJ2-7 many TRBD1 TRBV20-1 TGCAGTGCAAGGGACAGGGGGTACGAGCAGTACTTC CSARDRGYEQYF
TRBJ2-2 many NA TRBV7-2 TGTGCCAGCAGCTTAGCCCAAGGGGGTACCGGGGAGCTGTTTTTT CASSLAQGGTGELFF
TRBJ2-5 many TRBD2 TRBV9 TGTGCCAGCAGCCCTGGGAGGCTAGCGGATCAAGAGACCCAGTACTTC CASSPGRLADQETQYF
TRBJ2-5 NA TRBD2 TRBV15 TGTGCCACCAGCCAAGCGGGGAAGACCCAGTACTTC CATSQAGKTQYF
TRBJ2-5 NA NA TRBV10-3 TGTGCCATCAGTGAAGCGCAAGAGACCCAGTACTTC CAISEAQETQYF
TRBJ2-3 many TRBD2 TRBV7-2 TGTGCCAGCAGCTCCCCTACTAGCGTGAGGGGAGATACGCAGTATTTT CASSSPTSVRGDTQYF
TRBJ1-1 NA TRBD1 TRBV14 TGTGCCAGCGGGACAGGGCGAAACACTGAAGCTTTCTTT CASGTGRNTEAFF
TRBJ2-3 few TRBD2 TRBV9 TGTGCCAGCAGCCCCGGGACTAGCAGGAATACGCAGTATTTT CASSPGTSRNTQYF